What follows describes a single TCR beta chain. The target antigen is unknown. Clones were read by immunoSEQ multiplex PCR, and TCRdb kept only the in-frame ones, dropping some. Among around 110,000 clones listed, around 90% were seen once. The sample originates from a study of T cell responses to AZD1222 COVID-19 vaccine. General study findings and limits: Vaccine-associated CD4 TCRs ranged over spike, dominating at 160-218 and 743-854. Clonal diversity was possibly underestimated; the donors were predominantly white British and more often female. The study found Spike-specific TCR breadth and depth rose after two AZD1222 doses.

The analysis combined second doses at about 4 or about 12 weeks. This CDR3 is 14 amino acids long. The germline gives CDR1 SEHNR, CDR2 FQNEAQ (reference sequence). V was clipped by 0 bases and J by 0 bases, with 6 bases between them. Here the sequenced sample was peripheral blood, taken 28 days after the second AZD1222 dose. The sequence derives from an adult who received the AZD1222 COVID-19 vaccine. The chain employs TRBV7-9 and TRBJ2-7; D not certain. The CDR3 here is CASSLAADSYEQYF. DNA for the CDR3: TGTGCCAGCAGCTTAGCCGCGGACTCCTACGAGCAGTACTTC.